These 22 T cell receptor beta chains were all obtained from the same sample, sequenced in a study of shared clonotypes between healthy human individuals. TCRdb's copy holds only in-frame clones and misses some; the assay was immunoSEQ multiplex PCR. The table lists under 1,900,000 clones, 98% of them singletons, with under 0.45% in the top ten. Sequencing input: naive CD4+ T cells sorted from blood. Subset specified: CD45RA+ positively selected. The receptors come from a man aged 25 to 40 in good health.

The chain combines TRBV7-8 with TRBJ2-7; D is possibly TRBD1 or TRBD2 (5 bases each). Germline V gene sequence: CDR1 SGHVS, CDR2 FQNEAQ. V was clipped by 4 bases and J by 1 base, with 14 bases between them. The CDR3 is 15 residues long. CDR3: CASSSDGTPSYEQYF. The DNA for the CDR3 is TGTGCCAGCAGCTCTGACGGGACCCCTTCCTACGAGCAGTACTTC.

In regard to this clone: Other nucleotide sequences in the sample specify the same CDR3. J is TRBJ2-1 and V is TRBV29-1; 10 bases fit TRBD2. V lost 4 bases, J lost 9 bases, and 9 bases stayed unmatched. This CDR3 contains 14 residues. Germline CDR1 is SQVTM and CDR2 is ANQGSEA. CDR3 protein: CSVAGLAGVGEQFF. The CDR3 DNA reads TGCAGCGTTGCCGGCCTAGCGGGAGTTGGTGAGCAGTTCTTC.

This clone was seen once. Distinct nucleotide sequences in the sample also encode this CDR3. CDR3 coding DNA: TGTGCCAGCAGTTTAAGAGATTATGGCTACACCTTC. Translating gives CASSLRDYGYTF. This chain joins TRBV28 and TRBJ1-2; D unresolved. The CDR3 extends over 12 amino acids. The germline gives CDR1 MDHEN, CDR2 SYDVKM. V lost 2 bases and J lost 5, with 6 bases in between.

The rearrangement links TRBV6-5 to TRBJ1-3, with TRBD1 matching over 7 bases. This CDR3 spans 14 amino acids. Germline CDR1 reads MNHEY; CDR2 reads SVGAGI. The V and J ends lost 4 bases and 7 bases, in that order; junction bases with no gene match: 7. The CDR3 protein is CASSLRTGANTIYF. The DNA for the CDR3 is TGTGCCAGCAGTTTGCGGACAGGAGCCAACACCATATATTTT.

The chain recombines TRBV19 with TRBJ2-7; 7 bases map to TRBD2. The CDR3 spans 17 residues. The V gene end was trimmed by 1 base and the J gene end by 3 bases; junction bases not matched to a gene: 12. CDR1 is LNHDA and CDR2 is SQIVND in the germline V gene (reference sequence). The CDR3 nucleotides are TGTGCCAGTAGTATAGGGGCTCCTAGCGGATTTCTCTACGAGCAGTACTTC. It is translated as CASSIGAPSGFLYEQYF.

The chain uses TRBV18 and TRBJ1-5; D possibly corresponds to TRBD1 (6 bases). Trimming removed 6 bases from V and 2 bases from J, with 11 bases in between. Germline assignment: CDR1 KGHSH and CDR2 LQKENI. The length of the CDR3 is 14 residues. The CDR3, as DNA: TGTGCCAGCTCTCAGGACAGTGGCAATCAGCCCCAGCATTTT. This sequence encodes CASSQDSGNQPQHF. The variable domain in full, completed from reference TRBV18 and TRBJ1-5, reads NAGVMQNPRHLVRRRGQEARLRCSPMKGHSHVYWYRQLPEEGLKFMVYLQKENIIDESGMPKERFSAEFPKEGPSILRIQQVVRGDSAAYFCASSQDSGNQPQHFGDGTRLSIL.

This chain uses TRBV7-9 with TRBJ2-3; perhaps TRBD2 as D (6 bases). Germline CDR1 and CDR2: SEHNR and FQNEAQ (reference sequence). Trimming cost V 3 bases and J 1 base, with 8 bases left between them. CDR3 length: 14 amino acids. The DNA for the CDR3 is TGTGCCAGCAGCTTGCGGGGCGGCACAGATACGCAGTATTTT. Its protein is CASSLRGGTDTQYF.

V usage is TRBV2 and J usage is TRBJ2-1; a weak D match, TRBD2 (5 bases). V was trimmed by 6 bases and J by 1 base, leaving 13 bases between them. Looked up from germline, CDR1 is SNHLY and CDR2 is FYNNEI. The CDR3 is 15 amino acids. This CDR3 is CASRYPPGSYNEQFF. Written as DNA, the CDR3 is TGTGCCAGCAGATACCCGCCGGGATCCTACAATGAGCAGTTCTTC.

The V gene is TRBV7-8, the J gene TRBJ2-5, with TRBD2 matching 16 bases. The V gene end was trimmed by 5 bases and the J gene end by 2 bases; junction bases not matched to a gene: 14. Germline CDR1 reads SGHVS; CDR2 reads FQNEAQ. This CDR3 is 20 amino acids long. DNA for the CDR3: TGTGCCAGCAGCCTGAGCCGGGAAAGGGGACTAGCGGGAGGGCAAGAGACCCAGTACTTC. The encoded protein is CASSLSRERGLAGGQETQYF. Supplemented by reference TRBV7-8 and TRBJ2-5, the full variable domain reads GAGVSQSPRYKVAKRGQDVALRCDPISGHVSLFWYQQALGQGPEFLTYFQNEAQLDKSGLPSDRFFAERPEGSVSTLKIQRTQQEDSAVYLCASSLSRERGLAGGQETQYFGPGTRLLVL.

The V call is TRBV6-5, the J call TRBJ1-5, with D possibly matching TRBD1 (6 bases). Per germline, CDR1 MNHEY and CDR2 SVGAGI. With 6 bases removed from V and 5 bases from J, the gap between germline ends came to 14 bases. The CDR3 has 14 amino acids. CDR3 region: CASSATGYYQPQHF. The CDR3, as DNA: TGTGCCAGCAGCGCTACAGGGTATTATCAGCCCCAGCATTTT.

This chain uses TRBV7-2 with TRBJ2-1, with TRBD1 as a possible D gene (6 bases). Germline-derived CDR1 and CDR2 are SGHTA and FQGNSA. V was cut by 5 bases and J by 0 bases, with 20 bases left in between. CDR3 length: 18 residues. For the CDR3, the DNA is TGTGCCAGCAGCCCCTGGATAGGGGGACGGGACTCCTACAATGAGCAGTTCTTC. Residues: CASSPWIGGRDSYNEQFF. The variable domain in full, with the rest retrieved from reference TRBV7-2 and TRBJ2-1, is GAGVSQSPSNKVTEKGKDVELRCDPISGHTALYWYRQSLGQGLEFLIYFQGNSAPDKSGLPSDRFSAERTGGSVSTLTIQRTQQEDSAVYLCASSPWIGGRDSYNEQFFGPGTRLTVL.

The chain is built from TRBV28 and TRBJ1-2; TRBD1 might be the D (5 bases). V gave up 3 bases and J gave up 5 bases, with 16 bases separating them. CDR1 and CDR2 from the germline V gene are MDHEN and SYDVKM. The CDR3 covers 15 residues. The CDR3 nucleotides read TGTGCCAGCAGTTTTGCCCTTTTTGACAGATATGGCTACACCTTC. This gives the protein CASSFALFDRYGYTF.

The J gene is TRBJ2-1, the V gene TRBV10-2, with D tentatively TRBD2 (6 bases). Germline V gene sequence: CDR1 WSHSY, CDR2 SAAADI. The CDR3 is 16 amino acids. Trimming removed 7 bases at V and 6 bases at J, with 22 bases between. DNA for the CDR3: TGCGCCAGCACCCTTCTCGGCGGGTGGGGAGGCAATGAGCAGTTCTTC. Protein product: CASTLLGGWGGNEQFF.

This clone was seen only once. V and J are TRBV5-4 and TRBJ2-7, with a weak D call TRBD1 (6 bases). The V and J ends lost 3 bases and 4 bases respectively, with 23 bases between them. Germline CDR1 is SGHNT and CDR2 is YYREEE (reference sequence). CDR3 length equals 17 residues. The chain's CDR3 is CASSSKKGGVGFYEQYF. CDR3 DNA sequence: TGTGCCAGCAGCTCCAAAAAAGGGGGAGTGGGTTTTTACGAGCAGTACTTC.

This chain uses TRBV2 with TRBJ1-2; 12 nucleotides line up with TRBD1. CDR3 length equals 14 residues. With 7 bases clipped from V and 6 bases from J, the junction kept 6 bases outside the gene matches. Per the germline V gene, CDR1 is SNHLY and CDR2 is FYNNEI. The DNA for the CDR3 is TGTGCCAGCAAGGGGGACAGGGGGCTTGATGGCTACACCTTC. It encodes CASKGDRGLDGYTF.

V usage is TRBV20-1 and J usage is TRBJ2-1; no clear D. The germline V gene has CDR1 DFQATT and CDR2 SNEGSKA (reference sequence). This CDR3 contains 11 residues. Trimming left V 3 bases short and J 3 bases short, with 3 bases between. CDR3 nucleotides: TGCAGTGCTAGTGTCTACAATGAGCAGTTCTTC. It specifies CSASVYNEQFF.

This chain joins TRBV27 and TRBJ2-7, with 9 bases that match TRBD1. Per germline, CDR1 MNHEY and CDR2 SMNVEV (reference sequence). The length of the CDR3 is 14 residues. The V and J ends lost 6 bases and 6 bases, in that order; junction bases with no gene match: 9. The CDR3 DNA sequence: TGTGCCAGCAGCAAAATTGGGACAGGGTCCGAGCAGTACTTC. This codes for CASSKIGTGSEQYF.

This clone has a single count. The V gene is TRBV7-9, the J gene TRBJ2-1; TRBD2 matches 10 bases. The CDR3 totals 16 residues. Germline loops: CDR1 SEHNR, CDR2 FQNEAQ (reference sequence). V was clipped by 0 bases and J by 5 bases; unmatched bases: 4. CDR3 sequence: CASSLASGRANNEQFF. DNA of the CDR3: TGTGCCAGCAGCTTAGCCAGCGGGAGGGCTAACAATGAGCAGTTCTTC.

This chain links TRBV7-2 with TRBJ1-5; a possible D gene is TRBD1 (6 bases). V gave up 4 bases and J gave up 5 bases, with 15 bases separating them. CDR1 and CDR2 from the germline V gene are SGHTA and FQGNSA. The CDR3 spans 15 residues. The CDR3 DNA follows: TGTGCCAGCAGCTCTACCCGGGGGGGCTATCAGCCCCAGCATTTT. Translation: CASSSTRGGYQPQHF.

The chain has TRBV6-6 and TRBJ1-2; 9 bases are a match to TRBD1. Germline loops: CDR1 MNHNY, CDR2 SVGAGI (reference sequence). The CDR3 has 13 amino acids. Germline trimming cut 5 bases from V and 5 bases from J; bases unmatched to any gene: 3. As DNA, the CDR3 is TGTGCCAGCAGTCGGACAGGGGAATATGGCTACACCTTC. Its translation is CASSRTGEYGYTF.

This clone was seen a single time. J is TRBJ2-3 and V is TRBV5-1; TRBD2 aligns across 8 bases. With 0 bases clipped from V and 3 bases from J, the junction kept 9 bases outside the gene matches. CDR1 and CDR2 (germline): SGHRS, YFSETQ. The CDR3 loop spans 17 amino acids. The CDR3 sequence: CASSLVPPGGPTDTQYF. Written as DNA, the CDR3 is TGCGCCAGCAGCTTGGTTCCTCCGGGAGGGCCGACAGATACGCAGTATTTT.

The chain uses TRBV15 and TRBJ2-6; possible D gene TRBD1, 5 bases. This CDR3 contains 19 residues. Germline values: CDR1 LNHNV, CDR2 YYDKDF (reference sequence). Trimming stripped 2 bases from V and 1 base from J, with 18 bases between. The CDR3 sequence: CATSRNAPGFGSGANVLTF. CDR3 in DNA: TGTGCCACCAGCAGAAACGCCCCAGGGTTTGGATCTGGGGCCAACGTCCTGACTTTC.